The sequence of this T cell receptor (beta chain) was determined in a study of CD8+ T cells in alopecia areata. Study-wide context: Treatment of the treated patients consisted of oral tofacitinib, 5 to 10 mg twice daily.

The sequencing template was cDNA reverse transcribed from extracted RNA. Only in-frame clones appear in the TCRdb table, and some are missing; sequencing was by immunoSEQ multiplex PCR. The sample lists about 200,000 clones, about 62% seen once, with about 5% in the top ten. V lost 5 bases to trimming and J lost 1 base, with 15 bases between them. The V gene's germline CDR1 is LNHNV and CDR2 YYDKDF (reference sequence). The CDR3 length is 15 residues. A word on this clone: Antigen unknown.

General study findings and limits: Scalp clonality and expanded CD8+ clones among the top 100 were significantly decreased by tofacitinib.

Noted treatment: oral pan-JAK inhibitor, 5-10 mg twice daily. The rearrangement links TRBV15 to TRBJ2-7, with TRBD2 as a possible D gene (7 bases). The sequence derives from a human donor with alopecia areata. This specimen consisted of CD4+ T cells sorted from blood, obtained at week 24, from a patient treated with tofacitinib. CDR3: CATSLGRGSSYEQYF. DNA of the CDR3: TGTGCCACCAGCCTGGGGAGGGGGTCATCCTACGAGCAGTACTTC.